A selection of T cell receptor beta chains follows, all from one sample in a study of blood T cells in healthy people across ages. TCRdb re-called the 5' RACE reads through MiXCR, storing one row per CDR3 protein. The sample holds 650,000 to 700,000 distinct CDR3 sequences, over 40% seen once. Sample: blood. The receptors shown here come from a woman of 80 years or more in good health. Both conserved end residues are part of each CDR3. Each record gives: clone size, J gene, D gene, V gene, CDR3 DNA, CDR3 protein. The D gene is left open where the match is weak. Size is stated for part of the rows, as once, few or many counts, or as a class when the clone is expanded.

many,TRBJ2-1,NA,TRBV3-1,TGTGCCAGCAGCCAAGGGGCCCACGGGGGTGAGCAGTTCTTC,CASSQGAHGGEQFF
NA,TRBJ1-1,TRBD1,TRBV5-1,TGCGCCAGCAGCCCCGGGACAGGGGGCAGAGAGAACACTGAAGCTTTCTTT,CASSPGTGGRENTEAFF
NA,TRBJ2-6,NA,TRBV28,TGTGCCAGCACCATAGACTCTGGGGCCAACGTCCTGACTTTC,CASTIDSGANVLTF
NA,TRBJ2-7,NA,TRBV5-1,TGCGCCAGCAGCTTCGGGACTGACCTAAAGGGGGACAGTCAGTACTTC,CASSFGTDLKGDSQYF
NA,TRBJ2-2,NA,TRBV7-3,TGTGCCAGCAGCTTTGCACCCGGAACGAACACCGGGGAGCTGTTTTTT,CASSFAPGTNTGELFF
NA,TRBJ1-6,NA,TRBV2,TGTGCCAGCAGAGAAATGGGGAAGAGAAATTCACCCCTCCACTTT,CASREMGKRNSPLHF
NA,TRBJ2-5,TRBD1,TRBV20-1,TGCAGTGCCGTGGGACCGGACAGGGGTGAGACCCAGTACTTC,CSAVGPDRGETQYF
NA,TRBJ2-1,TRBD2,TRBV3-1,TGTGCCAGCAGCCCCCCTAGCGGGAGGAGCATCAATGAGCAGTTCTTC,CASSPPSGRSINEQFF
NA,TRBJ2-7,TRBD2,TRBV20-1,TGCAGTGCTAGAGATCCCCTAGCGGGGGGCTCTAACGAGCAGTACTTC,CSARDPLAGGSNEQYF
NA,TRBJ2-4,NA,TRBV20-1,TGCAGTGCTAGTCGGGACACGCTAGCCAAAACCATTCAGTACTTC,CSASRDTLAKTIQYF
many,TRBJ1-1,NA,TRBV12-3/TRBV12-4,TGTGCCAGCAGTCTCTACACGGGGATCACTGAAGCTTTCTTT,CASSLYTGITEAFF
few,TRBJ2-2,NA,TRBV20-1,TGCAGTGCTATGGACACCGGGGAGCTGTTTTTT,CSAMDTGELFF
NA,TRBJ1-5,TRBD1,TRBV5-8,TGTGCCAGCAGCCAGCTTTCCTACAGGGGGACCAATCAGCCCCAGCATTTT,CASSQLSYRGTNQPQHF
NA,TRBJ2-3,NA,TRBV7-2,TGTGCCAGCAGCCCAGGGTTTGGCCAGGGTCGTGACACAGATACGCAGTATTTT,CASSPGFGQGRDTDTQYF
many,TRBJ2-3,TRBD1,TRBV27,TGTGCCAGCAGTTGGGGGACAGGGGTTTCAGATACGCAGTATTTT,CASSWGTGVSDTQYF
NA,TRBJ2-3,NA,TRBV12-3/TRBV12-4,TGTGCCAGCAGCTCAGGAGGGGTAGGCACAGATACGGAGTATTTT,CASSSGGVGTDTEYF
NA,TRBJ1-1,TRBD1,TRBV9,TGTGCCAGCAGCGCCGGACAGGGAGTAAGGGCTTTCTTT,CASSAGQGVRAFF
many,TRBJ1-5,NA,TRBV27,TGTGCCAGCAGCCAGTTCGACAGAAGTAATCAGCCCCAGCATTTT,CASSQFDRSNQPQHF
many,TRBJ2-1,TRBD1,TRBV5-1,TGCGCCAGCAGCCCCCAGGGACAGACTATCTGGGAGCAGTTCTTC,CASSPQGQTIWEQFF
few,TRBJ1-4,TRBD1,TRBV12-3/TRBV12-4,TGTGCCAGCAGTCACGGACAGGGCGATAGCGAAAAACTGTTTTTT,CASSHGQGDSEKLFF
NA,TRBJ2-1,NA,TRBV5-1,TGCGCCAGCAGCTTAGGCGGCGGGAACTACAATGAGCAGTTCTTC,CASSLGGGNYNEQFF
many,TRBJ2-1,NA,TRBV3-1,TGTGCCAGCAGCCAAGATCGCGCGGGGCGGTACAATGAGCAGTTCTTC,CASSQDRAGRYNEQFF
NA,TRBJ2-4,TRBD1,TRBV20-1,TGCAGTTCCGGGACAGCGAAAAACATTCAGTACTTC,CSSGTAKNIQYF
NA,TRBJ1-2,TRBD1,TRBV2,TGTGCCAGCATCCAGGGGGGTCCCTATGGCTACACCTTC,CASIQGGPYGYTF
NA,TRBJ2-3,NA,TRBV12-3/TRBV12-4,TGTGCCAGCAGCCGTGGTAGAGGGAGAGCAGATGTGCAGTATTTT,CASSRGRGRADVQYF
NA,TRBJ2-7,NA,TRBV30,TGTGCCTGGAGTGTAATTAACGAGCAGTACTTC,CAWSVINEQYF
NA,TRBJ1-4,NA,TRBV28,TGTGCCAGCCATCAGCCCCGTACGGAGGATGAAAAACTGTTTTTT,CASHQPRTEDEKLFF
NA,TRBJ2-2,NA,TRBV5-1,TGCGCCAGCAGCTTGGAGACCCAAGCGAACACCGGGGAGCTGTTTTTT,CASSLETQANTGELFF
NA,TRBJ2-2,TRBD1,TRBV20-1,TGCAGTGCTAGATCACCCCCCGGGACAGGGAATGTCGCCGGGGAGCTGTTTTTT,CSARSPPGTGNVAGELFF
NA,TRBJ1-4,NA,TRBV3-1,TGTGCCAGCAGCATGAGGGGGGTAGCCGAAAAACTGTTTTTT,CASSMRGVAEKLFF
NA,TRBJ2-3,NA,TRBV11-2,TGTGCCAGCAGCTTAGGGTTGATTGCCGATACGCAGTATTTT,CASSLGLIADTQYF
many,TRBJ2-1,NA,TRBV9,TGTGCCAGCAGCGTAGGGGGGGTTGAGCAGTTCTTC,CASSVGGVEQFF
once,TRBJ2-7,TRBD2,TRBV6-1,TGTGCCAGCAGCGAACGGACTAGCGGGGGGCCCTACGAGCAGTACTTC,CASSERTSGGPYEQYF
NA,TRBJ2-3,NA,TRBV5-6,TGTGCCAGCAGCTTACCGACACCAACAGATACGCAGTATTTT,CASSLPTPTDTQYF
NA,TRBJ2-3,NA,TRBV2,TGTGCCAGCAGATCCCTGTCGGGCACAGATACGCAGTATTTT,CASRSLSGTDTQYF
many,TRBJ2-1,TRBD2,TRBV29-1,TGCAGCGCCGAGGGCCTAGCGGGGAGCTCCTACAATGAGCAGTTCTTC,CSAEGLAGSSYNEQFF
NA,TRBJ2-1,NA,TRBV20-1,TGCAGTGCTAAATGGGGGATAGGATCCTACAATGAACAGTTCTTC,CSAKWGIGSYNEQFF